This record looks at one TCR beta chain sequence and its context. There is no known antigen for this receptor. Base qualities are not provided; no much larger clone lies one nucleotide away. CDR1 DFQATT and CDR2 SNEGSKA are derived from the germline V gene (reference sequence). Taken from cysteine to phenylalanine, the CDR3 has 17 residues. The DNA shown is the 51-base CDR3, in frame from base 1. The junction carries 18 bases between V and J, which are trimmed by 0 bases and 1 base respectively. This sample stems from a study of T-cell memory formation after mild COVID-19 (dated by TCRdb to the early 2020s). Concerning the study at large: TCR sequence clusters from the two donors were found to be largely donor specific. Two young, previously healthy adult volunteers, one female and one male, were included in the cohort. T-cell clones expanding and contracting after mild COVID-19 in two donors were tracked by longitudinal TCRalpha and TCRbeta repertoire sequencing.

PBMCs were isolated by Ficoll-Paque density gradient centrifugation. Sequencing relied on an Illumina NovaSeq 6000. TCRalpha and TCRbeta cDNA libraries were built by 5'RACE with constant-segment primers, adding sample barcodes and unique molecular identifiers. RNA was extracted from every sample with Trizol reagent. Library amplification was performed in two PCR steps, and a second sample barcode and Illumina TruSeq adapters were introduced in the second step. Sequencing of the libraries was done on an Illumina NovaSeq, producing 2 x 150 bp paired-end reads. In the original analysis: Demultiplexing of reads and collapsing into UMI-guided consensus sequences were performed with migec v1.2.7. Using mixcr v2.1.11, UMI consensuses were aligned to TRA and TRB V and J templates and then assembled into clonotypes. A clonotype was counted as expanded or contracted only when both edgeR and NoisET called the clonotype significant, with the noise models trained on biological replicates. For edgeR calls, the cutoffs were a false discovery rate-adjusted p below 0.01 and a log2 fold-change threshold of 1. PCA with hierarchical clustering of max-normalized trajectories of the 1000 most abundant clonotypes was used as exploratory dynamics analysis. Separately sequenced CD4+ and CD8+ repertoires were used to assign the CD4 or CD8 phenotype of responding clones. TCRdb reworked the public reads: Q25 trimming with fastp, MiXCR clone assembly, productive beta chains retained. Rows are unified per CDR3 protein, each entry keeping the most common DNA and genes. The V and J calls were determined by TCRdb, not by the authors. The sample table shows 150,000 to 200,000 distinct CDR3 sequences, and 25% to 40% are seen once. The ten largest clones add up to around 11% of the sample.

General study outcomes and caveats: Contracting CD4+ clones turned up mainly in the CM and EM memory subsets, whereas EMRA was where CD8+ clones were enriched. The detection of some responding clones in pre-infection memory suggests that pre-existing cross-reactive memory T cells joined the SARS-CoV-2 response. The second-wave clones that peaked on day 37 were not confirmed to be SARS-CoV-2 specific. Clones that contracted from day 15 to 85 showed balanced CD4/CD8 phenotypes, whereas a second wave of clones that expanded from day 15 to 37 leaned towards CD4+. Only a couple of mild cases were covered by the study, and larger cohorts that include severe cases with pre-infection samples were considered necessary.

Sequencing used PBMCs or a T cell subset sorted from them (not recorded which). The clonotype comes from an adult woman who had mild COVID-19 (a few samples of this study predate the infection). The sample titles of this study are shuffled in the database, so cell type and time point are left out; the donor was told from shared clones. Recombination linked TRBV20-1 to TRBJ1-1; no confident D gene assignment can be made. The DNA is as follows: TGCAGTGCTAGAGATAATGGAGGGAAGGGCGCGAACACTGAAGCTTTCTTT. This gives the protein CSARDNGGKGANTEAFF.